This TCR beta chain is drawn from a study of early stage breast cancer tumors. Clones were sequenced by immunoSEQ multiplex PCR, and TCRdb holds only the in-frame ones, with some missing. Of several thousand clones in the sample, 64% were seen once. A single count supports this clone. Trimming left V 5 bases short and J 4 bases short, with 15 bases between. Looked up from germline, CDR1 is SEHNR and CDR2 is FQNEAQ (reference sequence). The CDR3 length is 15 residues. This sequence originates from a person in their fifties with breast cancer. The chain carries TRBV7-9 and TRBJ1-5; tentative D call: TRBD1 (6 bases). The specimen sequenced was breast tumor tissue. CDR3 residues: CASSQGRGKNQPQHF. CDR3 nucleotide sequence: TGTGCCAGCAGCCAGGGCAGGGGCAAAAATCAGCCCCAGCATTTT. The whole variable domain, filled in from reference TRBV7-9 and TRBJ1-5, reads DTGVSQNPRHKITKRGQNVTFRCDPISEHNRLYWYRQTLGQGPEFLTYFQNEAQLEKSRLLSDRFSAERPKGSFSTLEIQRTEQGDSAMYLCASSQGRGKNQPQHFGDGTRLSIL.